The T cell receptor (beta chain) described here comes from a study of regulatory T cells in long-lasting Graves disease. Time point specified: newly diagnosed GD, antithyroid drugs for less than 3 months. With RNA extracted from PBMCs as input, the TCR library was made. This clonotype was counted many times. Both iRepertoire HTBI primers and Arm-PCR of CDR3 regions were used to build the TCR beta libraries. Using its own MiXCR run on the multiplex PCR reads, TCRdb lists one record per CDR3 protein. Of over 450,000 distinct CDR3 sequences in the sample, 12% were seen once. The data were also submitted as part of a second study, on T cells in Graves' hyperthyroidism and ophthalmopathy.

The receptor was derived from a woman in her 30s with Graves disease. Sequences were derived from peripheral blood mononuclear cells (PBMCs), sampled at new diagnosis, from a patient treated with antithyroid drugs.

CDR3 loop: CASTPRAYYNEQFF. The CDR3 region has the DNA TGTGCCAGCACCCCTAGGGCATACTACAATGAGCAGTTCTTC. The genes are TRBV5-8 and TRBJ2-1; D is unclear. Trimming took off 6 bases at V and 3 bases at J, with 13 bases between the two ends. CDR3 length: 14 residues. Germline V gene sequence: CDR1 SGHTS, CDR2 YDEGEE.